A single count supports the clone carrying this T cell receptor beta chain. This sample is drawn from a study of blood T cell repertoires in COVID-19. Turning to the study itself: The cDNA or gDNA used as material had been derived from T cells, B-cell-depleted T cells, or PBMCs.

Germline CDR1 reads SGDLS; CDR2 reads YYNGEE. This CDR3 has 16 residues. V lost 0 bases and J 3 bases, leaving 16 bases between the germline ends. Authors' data handling: Amplifying reference gene primers gave estimates of nucleated cell counts. Libraries were prepared by immunoSEQ multiplex PCR; TCRdb keeps only in-frame clonotypes and omits some of them. Clone size and the V and J calls come from that table; the DNA yielded D and trimming. The repertoire holds 70,000 or so clones, 75% to 90% seen once, with less than 0.65% in the top ten. This chain joins TRBV9 and TRBJ2-7; TRBD1 is a possible D gene (6 bases). The sample comprised peripheral blood. The receptor was isolated from a man in his 60s with acute or convalescent COVID-19. The CDR3 loop reads CASSVGGDNLGYEQYF. The CDR3 DNA reads TGTGCCAGCAGCGTAGGAGGGGACAATTTGGGCTACGAGCAGTACTTC.